This paragraph covers one T cell receptor beta chain sequence. Its antigen remains unidentified. This sample was taken from a study of chemoradiotherapy in HPV16-positive cancers. Germline V gene lookup returns CDR1 SGHDT and CDR2 YYEEEE. V was pared by 4 bases and J by 3 bases, with 13 bases between. This CDR3 region has 14 residues. Study-wide points: Better recurrence-free survival went with HPV-responsive T-cell expansion in HPV16-positive patients. HPV-specific T cells were functionally defined from only two HPV16-positive patients. Candidate HPV-specific clones and E7-related TCR motifs grew in tumor during treatment.

Assay used: immunoSEQ multiplex PCR; TCRdb lists only in-frame clones, some missing. The sample records tens of thousands of clones, roughly 92% being singletons. Sequencing was performed on blood, taken from a patient who underwent chemoradiotherapy. The sequence came from a human donor with HPV-associated anogenital cancer. The genes are TRBV5-6 and TRBJ1-2; a weak D match, TRBD1 (5 bases). The CDR3 DNA follows: TGTGCCAGCAGCGGGACGGGAGGGGACTATGGCTACACCTTC. Translated: CASSGTGGDYGYTF.